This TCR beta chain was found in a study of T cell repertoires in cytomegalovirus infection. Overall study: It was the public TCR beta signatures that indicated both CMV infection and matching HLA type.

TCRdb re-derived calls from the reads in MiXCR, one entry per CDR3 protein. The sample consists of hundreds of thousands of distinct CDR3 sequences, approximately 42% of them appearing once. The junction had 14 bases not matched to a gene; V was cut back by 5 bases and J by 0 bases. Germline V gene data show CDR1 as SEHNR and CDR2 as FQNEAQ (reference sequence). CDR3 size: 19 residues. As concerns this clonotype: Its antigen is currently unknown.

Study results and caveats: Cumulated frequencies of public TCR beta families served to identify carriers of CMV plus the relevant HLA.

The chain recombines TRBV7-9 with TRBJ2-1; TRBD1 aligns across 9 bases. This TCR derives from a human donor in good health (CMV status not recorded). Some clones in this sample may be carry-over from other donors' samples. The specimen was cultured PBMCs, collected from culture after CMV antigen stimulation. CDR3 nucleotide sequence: TGTGCCAGCAGCCCCCTCGGGACAGGGTTCATCATCTCCTACAATGAGCAGTTCTTC. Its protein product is CASSPLGTGFIISYNEQFF.